One T cell receptor (beta chain) is described in this entry. This sample is part of a study of T cells of healthy individuals. Germline V gives CDR1 SGHTA, CDR2 FQGNSA. Trimming removed 5 bases at V and 7 bases at J, with 11 bases between. This CDR3 has 12 residues. TCRdb independently ran MiXCR on the 5' RACE reads; one entry per CDR3 protein. The sample contains around 98,000 distinct CDR3 sequences, 15% to 20% of which appear only once. This clonotype was sampled from a human donor in good health. The chain carries TRBV7-2 and TRBJ2-5; D possibly corresponds to TRBD1 (5 bases). The CDR3 reads CASSPRVGTQYF. Here the CDR3 DNA reads TGTGCCAGCAGCCCCAGGGTGGGGACCCAGTACTTC.